This TCR beta chain was documented in a study of PD-1 blockade in classical Hodgkin lymphoma. Study-wide results and caveats: What drove the repertoire differences, possibly disease activity or prior therapy, has not been defined. A significant rise in TCR diversity was seen by C4D1 for CD4+ cells but not for CD8+ cells.

Trimming cost V 2 bases and J 7 bases, with 5 bases left between them. The CDR3 spans 11 residues. Germline CDR1 LNHDA, CDR2 SQIVND (reference sequence). Method: immunoSEQ multiplex PCR; TCRdb's copy keeps in-frame clones and lacks some. Here the sample spans 20,000 to 25,000 clones, more than 60% being singletons. Exposure to brentuximab vedotin varied, and each patient had relapsed following autologous stem cell transplantation. Best response was recorded as complete response, partial response or progressive disease. Concerning this clone: The antigen is undetermined.

The sequencing here drew on peripheral blood mononuclear cells (PBMCs), taken before the second cycle of nivolumab. The TCR sequence derives from a human donor with classical Hodgkin lymphoma. This rearrangement joins TRBV19 to TRBJ1-2, with TRBD1 as a possible D gene (5 bases). The CDR3 DNA reads as TGTGCCAGTAGTATACAGGGTGGCTACACCTTC. This encodes CASSIQGGYTF.